A selection of T cell receptor beta chains follows, all from one sample in a study of T cells in Graves' hyperthyroidism and ophthalmopathy. TCRdb reprocessed the multiplex PCR reads with MiXCR, giving one entry per CDR3 protein. The data hold 490,000 or so distinct CDR3 sequences, with 15% to 20% observed a single time. Specimen: blood. Receptor source: a man aged 35-49 years with Graves' ophthalmopathy. CDR3s include the opening cysteine and the closing phenylalanine or tryptophan. Each record gives: J gene, V gene, clone size, D gene, CDR3 protein, CDR3 DNA. D genes are given only for firm matches. Only part of the rows carry a size: once, few, many, or a class if the clone is expanded.

j_gene: TRBJ2-7
v_gene: TRBV7-8
abundance: many
d_gene: -
CDR3aa: CASSPDSLGYEQYF
CDR3nt: TGTGCCAGCAGCCCGGACAGCCTGGGATACGAGCAGTACTTC

j_gene: TRBJ1-4
v_gene: TRBV4-3
abundance: -
d_gene: -
CDR3aa: CASSQGGSRKLFF
CDR3nt: TGCGCCAGCAGCCAAGGGGGGAGTAGAAAACTGTTTTTT

j_gene: TRBJ1-5
v_gene: TRBV19
abundance: -
d_gene: -
CDR3aa: CASCGRFNQPQHF
CDR3nt: TGTGCCAGTTGTGGGCGGTTCAATCAGCCCCAGCATTTT

j_gene: TRBJ1-1
v_gene: TRBV27
abundance: once
d_gene: -
CDR3aa: CASSWGAGTEAFF
CDR3nt: TGTGCCAGCAGTTGGGGGGCTGGGACTGAAGCTTTCTTT

j_gene: TRBJ2-7
v_gene: TRBV20-1
abundance: many
d_gene: -
CDR3aa: CSAREQRSLNYEQYF
CDR3nt: TGCAGTGCTAGAGAACAGCGAAGTCTGAACTACGAGCAGTACTTC

j_gene: TRBJ1-5
v_gene: TRBV30
abundance: many
d_gene: TRBD1
CDR3aa: CALSTGLDQPQHF
CDR3nt: TGTGCCTTATCGACAGGGCTAGATCAGCCCCAGCATTTT

j_gene: TRBJ1-5
v_gene: TRBV6-1
abundance: -
d_gene: -
CDR3aa: CASSTGYSNQPQHF
CDR3nt: TGTGCCAGCAGTACAGGTTATAGCAATCAGCCCCAGCATTTT

j_gene: TRBJ2-7
v_gene: TRBV6-5
abundance: -
d_gene: -
CDR3aa: CASSSYSYEQYF
CDR3nt: TGTGCCAGCAGTTCCTACTCCTACGAGCAGTACTTC

j_gene: TRBJ1-1
v_gene: TRBV24-1
abundance: few
d_gene: -
CDR3aa: CATSDPGRGNTEAFF
CDR3nt: TGTGCCACCAGTGATCCGGGTCGCGGGAACACTGAAGCTTTCTTT

j_gene: TRBJ2-3
v_gene: TRBV6-2/TRBV6-3
abundance: -
d_gene: -
CDR3aa: CASSFVWGADTQYF
CDR3nt: TGTGCCAGCAGTTTTGTTTGGGGGGCAGATACGCAGTATTTT

j_gene: TRBJ2-3
v_gene: TRBV6-1
abundance: -
d_gene: -
CDR3aa: CASSVVLGHSTDTQYF
CDR3nt: TGTGCCAGCAGTGTGGTGCTAGGTCATAGCACAGATACGCAGTATTTT

j_gene: TRBJ2-5
v_gene: TRBV11-2
abundance: -
d_gene: TRBD1
CDR3aa: CASSLEGTVYTQETQYF
CDR3nt: TGTGCCAGCAGCTTAGAGGGGACAGTTTACACCCAAGAGACCCAGTACTTC

j_gene: TRBJ2-7
v_gene: TRBV11-2
abundance: many
d_gene: -
CDR3aa: CASSLDLGSYEQYF
CDR3nt: TGTGCCAGCAGCTTAGATCTTGGCTCCTACGAGCAGTACTTC

j_gene: TRBJ2-5
v_gene: TRBV20-1
abundance: -
d_gene: TRBD1
CDR3aa: CSAKGDRVVPQETQYF
CDR3nt: TGCAGTGCTAAGGGGGACAGGGTGGTCCCTCAAGAGACCCAGTACTTC

j_gene: TRBJ2-1
v_gene: TRBV6-5
abundance: -
d_gene: TRBD2
CDR3aa: CASSYPPSGRRWDEQFF
CDR3nt: TGTGCCAGCAGTTACCCTCCTAGCGGTCGGAGGTGGGATGAGCAGTTCTTC

j_gene: TRBJ1-4
v_gene: TRBV4-1
abundance: -
d_gene: -
CDR3aa: CASSQFAAATNEKLFF
CDR3nt: TGCGCCAGCAGCCAATTCGCGGCAGCAACTAATGAAAAACTGTTTTTT

j_gene: TRBJ1-2
v_gene: TRBV2
abundance: few
d_gene: -
CDR3aa: CASSGWRAGGYTF
CDR3nt: TGTGCCAGCAGTGGATGGAGGGCGGGTGGCTACACCTTC

j_gene: TRBJ2-7
v_gene: TRBV7-2
abundance: -
d_gene: -
CDR3aa: CASSFLRGSEQYF
CDR3nt: TGTGCCAGCAGCTTCTTACGGGGCTCCGAGCAGTACTTC

j_gene: TRBJ1-2
v_gene: TRBV28
abundance: -
d_gene: TRBD1
CDR3aa: CASSSFTGAGGRHGLYGYTF
CDR3nt: TGTGCCAGCAGCTCCTTTACGGGGGCAGGGGGACGCCACGGACTCTATGGCTACACCTTC

j_gene: TRBJ1-5
v_gene: TRBV7-6
abundance: many
d_gene: -
CDR3aa: CASSLGQNYQPQHF
CDR3nt: TGTGCCAGCAGCCTGGGGCAGAACTATCAGCCCCAGCATTTT

j_gene: TRBJ1-1
v_gene: TRBV28
abundance: -
d_gene: -
CDR3aa: CASSLVPQAEAFF
CDR3nt: TGTGCCAGCAGTTTAGTCCCTCAGGCTGAAGCTTTCTTT

j_gene: TRBJ1-1
v_gene: TRBV20-1
abundance: many
d_gene: -
CDR3aa: CSADDRNTEAFF
CDR3nt: TGCAGTGCGGACGACCGGAACACTGAAGCTTTCTTT

j_gene: TRBJ1-2
v_gene: TRBV24-1
abundance: -
d_gene: -
CDR3aa: CATSDSIQGFSYGYTF
CDR3nt: TGTGCCACCAGTGATTCAATACAGGGTTTCAGCTATGGCTACACCTTC

j_gene: TRBJ2-7
v_gene: TRBV6-2/TRBV6-3
abundance: -
d_gene: -
CDR3aa: CASFAGYEQYF
CDR3nt: TGTGCCAGCTTTGCGGGGTACGAGCAGTACTTC

j_gene: TRBJ1-2
v_gene: TRBV12-3/TRBV12-4
abundance: few
d_gene: -
CDR3aa: CASSPSYSYGYTF
CDR3nt: TGTGCCAGCAGTCCGTCCTACTCATATGGCTACACCTTC

j_gene: TRBJ1-2
v_gene: TRBV28
abundance: many
d_gene: -
CDR3aa: CASSLGWGYTF
CDR3nt: TGTGCCAGCAGTCTCGGATGGGGCTACACCTTC

j_gene: TRBJ2-4
v_gene: TRBV19
abundance: -
d_gene: -
CDR3aa: CASRDLLAKNIQYF
CDR3nt: TGTGCCAGTAGGGACCTACTAGCCAAAAACATTCAGTACTTC

j_gene: TRBJ2-5
v_gene: TRBV6-1
abundance: few
d_gene: -
CDR3aa: CASSEVSRRALKFETQYF
CDR3nt: TGTGCCAGCAGTGAAGTCTCACGTCGCGCCTTAAAGTTTGAGACCCAGTACTTC

j_gene: TRBJ2-5
v_gene: TRBV12-3/TRBV12-4
abundance: -
d_gene: TRBD1
CDR3aa: CASRQGTGVGQETQYF
CDR3nt: TGTGCCAGCAGACAAGGGACAGGGGTGGGTCAAGAGACCCAGTACTTC

j_gene: TRBJ2-1
v_gene: TRBV10-3
abundance: many
d_gene: -
CDR3aa: CATKEGLDYNEQFF
CDR3nt: TGTGCCACGAAGGAGGGGCTGGACTACAATGAGCAGTTCTTC

j_gene: TRBJ2-1
v_gene: TRBV9
abundance: -
d_gene: TRBD2
CDR3aa: CASSVEEGGEYEQFF
CDR3nt: TGTGCCAGCAGCGTAGAAGAGGGAGGGGAGTATGAGCAGTTCTTC